What follows are 16 T cell receptor beta chains derived from one specimen sequenced in a study of graft-versus-host responses after intestinal transplantation. Sequenced by immunoSEQ multiplex PCR; TCRdb stores in-frame clones only, minus some. Of over 8,000 clones in the sample, 36% are singletons; the top ten hold around 13%. Responders (approximately 200,000, CFSE-labeled) met approximately 200,000 stimulators that were irradiated and violet-dye-labeled. Source: alloreactive CD8+ T cells from a mixed lymphocyte reaction culture, taken before intestinal transplant. Subset noted: CFSE-low proliferating T cells sorted from approximately 6-day pre-transplant mixed lymphocyte reaction (GvH or HvG direction). These receptors all come from a human patient who received an intestinal transplant.

The V gene is TRBV27, the J gene TRBJ2-1, with 13 positions matching TRBD2. The CDR3 is 16 residues long. Germline V gene sequence: CDR1 MNHEY, CDR2 SMNVEV (reference sequence). Losses at the gene ends were 3 bases for V and 4 bases for J; bases not matched to a gene: 3. In DNA form, the CDR3 reads TGTGCCAGCAGTTTTGGGACTAGCGGGATTTACAATGAGCAGTTCTTC. It encodes CASSFGTSGIYNEQFF.

This clone was counted a few times. This chain joins TRBV27 and TRBJ2-1, with 8 nucleotides matching TRBD2. Trimming cost V 2 bases and J 2 bases; bases outside gene matches: 2. CDR1 and CDR2 (germline): MNHEY, SMNVEV (reference sequence). The CDR3 contains 15 residues. The CDR3 region is CASSLSGGTYNEQFF. DNA of the CDR3: TGTGCCAGCAGTTTAAGCGGGGGCACCTACAATGAGCAGTTCTTC.

This clone is medium-sized in the sample. Other nucleotide sequences from this sample produce the same CDR3. The chain has TRBV7-9 and TRBJ2-7; the D is unclear. Germline assignment: CDR1 SEHNR and CDR2 FQNEAQ (reference sequence). The V end was cut by 5 bases, the J end by 3 bases, with 5 bases between. The CDR3 length is 11 residues. The CDR3 coding sequence is TGTGCCAGCAGCCCTAGCTACGAGCAGTACTTC. Translated: CASSPSYEQYF.

This clone was counted a few times. CDR3 loop: CASSLGQGAAQEQFF. The CDR3 DNA follows: TGTGCCAGCAGCTTAGGACAGGGGGCGGCTCAAGAGCAGTTCTTC. The chain employs TRBV7-6 and TRBJ2-1, with 10 bases fitting TRBD1. Germline CDR1 SGHVS, CDR2 FNYEAQ. The J segment lost 10 bases and the V segment lost 1 base, leaving 7 bases of the junction unmatched. This CDR3 contains 15 residues.

This rearrangement joins TRBV5-1 to TRBJ2-1; D is uncertain. V lost 0 bases and J 2 bases, leaving 18 bases between the germline ends. Germline V lookup: CDR1 SGHRS, CDR2 YFSETQ. CDR3 size: 18 residues. The CDR3 nucleotides read TGCGCCAGCAGCTTGGGGATACCTGACTTTATCCCCTACAATGAGCAGTTCTTC. As protein: CASSLGIPDFIPYNEQFF.

This clone rates as medium-sized (0.01 to 0.1%). The chain combines TRBV18 with TRBJ2-7; 9 bases are a match to TRBD1. CDR1 is KGHSH, CDR2 LQKENI, per germline. The V and J ends lost 3 bases and 5 bases, in that order; junction bases with no gene match: 11. This CDR3 contains 16 residues. The CDR3 DNA is TGTGCCAGCTCACCGGAAACCGGGACAGGGTGGCACGAGCAGTACTTC. It encodes CASSPETGTGWHEQYF.

This clone was detected a few times. The chain carries TRBV6-5 and TRBJ2-7; the D is unclear. The ends were cut back, 5 bases at V and 3 bases at J, with 11 bases in the middle. This CDR3 is 13 amino acids long. Germline V gene lookup returns CDR1 MNHEY and CDR2 SVGAGI. The CDR3 protein is CASSPGFRYEQYF. The CDR3 nucleotides are TGTGCCAGCAGTCCCGGGTTTCGCTACGAGCAGTACTTC.

The chain recombines TRBV27 with TRBJ2-3; TRBD2 aligns across 10 bases. Losses at the gene ends were 4 bases for V and 3 bases for J; bases not matched to a gene: 4. The CDR3 consists of 15 residues. Looked up from germline, CDR1 is MNHEY and CDR2 is SMNVEV (reference sequence). The DNA for the CDR3 is TGTGCCAGCAGTTCGAGCGGGGGGGCGACAGATACGCAGTATTTT. Its protein is CASSSSGGATDTQYF.

The chain has TRBV28 and TRBJ1-1; 7 positions match TRBD1. The CDR3 is 15 amino acids. J was trimmed by 0 bases and V by 5 bases; bases with no gene match: 6. Germline CDR1 MDHEN, CDR2 SYDVKM. The CDR3 reads CASSLRGQVNTEAFF. CDR3 DNA: TGTGCCAGCAGTCTCCGTGGACAGGTGAACACTGAAGCTTTCTTT.

The chain links TRBV4-2 to TRBJ1-6; D is possibly TRBD1 (6 bases). Trimming left V 2 bases short and J 8 bases short, with 16 bases between. This CDR3 has 16 amino acids. The V gene's germline CDR1 is LGHNA and CDR2 YNFKEQ. CDR3 region: CASSQKPAGDYSPLHF. CDR3 in DNA: TGTGCCAGCAGCCAAAAACCGGCAGGGGATTATTCACCCCTCCACTTT.

In its sample, this clone was seen a few times. The chain has TRBV9 and TRBJ2-5, with TRBD2 identical over 13 bases. The CDR3 runs to 16 residues. The V gene end was trimmed by 4 bases and the J gene end by 5 bases; junction bases not matched to a gene: 8. The germline gives CDR1 SGDLS, CDR2 YYNGEE. CDR3 protein: CASSSWTSGGPETQYF. CDR3 nucleotide sequence: TGTGCCAGCAGCTCTTGGACTAGCGGGGGTCCGGAGACCCAGTACTTC.

The chain has TRBV11-2 and TRBJ2-3; a possible D gene is TRBD1 (5 bases). Trimming pared 1 base from V and 1 base from J, leaving 12 bases between. The CDR3 extends over 16 amino acids. CDR1 is SGHAT and CDR2 is FQNNGV in the germline V gene. DNA of the CDR3: TGTGCCAGCAGCTTAGCGGGCAGGGTCCGCACAGATACGCAGTATTTT. Its translation: CASSLAGRVRTDTQYF. Filled out from reference TRBV11-2 and TRBJ2-3, the complete variable domain reads EAGVAQSPRYKIIEKRQSVAFWCNPISGHATLYWYQQILGQGPKLLIQFQNNGVVDDSQLPKDRFSAERLKGVDSTLKIQPAKLEDSAVYLCASSLAGRVRTDTQYFGPGTRLTVL.

The gene calls are TRBV7-6 and TRBJ2-2, with D perhaps matching TRBD2 (5 bases). V gave up 5 bases and J gave up 2 bases, with 9 bases separating them. The CDR3 consists of 14 residues. From germline, CDR1 is SGHVS and CDR2 FNYEAQ. The CDR3 protein is CASSRAVNTGELFF. The CDR3 nucleotides read TGTGCCAGCAGCCGAGCGGTAAACACCGGGGAGCTGTTTTTT.

This clone was detected only a few times. V and J are TRBV28 and TRBJ1-3; D remains unclear. In germline, CDR1 is MDHEN, CDR2 SYDVKM. V was cut by 3 bases and J by 3 bases, with 15 bases left in between. CDR3 size: 16 residues. The CDR3 reads CASSLGAVGLGNTIYF. CDR3 sequence (DNA): TGTGCCAGCAGTTTGGGAGCAGTCGGGCTTGGAAACACCATATATTTT.

Judged by abundance, this clone is medium-sized. Here the CDR3 DNA reads TGTGCCAGCAGTTCAGGGCTCTATGGCTACACCTTC. Translating gives CASSSGLYGYTF. V usage is TRBV6-5 and J usage is TRBJ1-2, with D perhaps matching TRBD1 (5 bases). Per the germline V gene, CDR1 is MNHEY and CDR2 is SVGAGI. V lost 4 bases and J 4 bases, leaving 7 bases between the germline ends. The CDR3 is 12 residues long.

By proportion, this clone is large. This sample includes further DNA sequences coding for the same CDR3. V is TRBV6-1 and J is TRBJ1-1; D gene unclear. The length of the CDR3 is 17 residues. The germline V gene encodes CDR1 MNHNS and CDR2 SASEGT. The V end was cut by 2 bases, the J end by 4 bases, with 20 bases between. Written as DNA, the CDR3 is TGTGCCAGCAGTGAAATACCAGGCGTCCCTCTAAGCACTGAAGCTTTCTTT. As protein: CASSEIPGVPLSTEAFF.